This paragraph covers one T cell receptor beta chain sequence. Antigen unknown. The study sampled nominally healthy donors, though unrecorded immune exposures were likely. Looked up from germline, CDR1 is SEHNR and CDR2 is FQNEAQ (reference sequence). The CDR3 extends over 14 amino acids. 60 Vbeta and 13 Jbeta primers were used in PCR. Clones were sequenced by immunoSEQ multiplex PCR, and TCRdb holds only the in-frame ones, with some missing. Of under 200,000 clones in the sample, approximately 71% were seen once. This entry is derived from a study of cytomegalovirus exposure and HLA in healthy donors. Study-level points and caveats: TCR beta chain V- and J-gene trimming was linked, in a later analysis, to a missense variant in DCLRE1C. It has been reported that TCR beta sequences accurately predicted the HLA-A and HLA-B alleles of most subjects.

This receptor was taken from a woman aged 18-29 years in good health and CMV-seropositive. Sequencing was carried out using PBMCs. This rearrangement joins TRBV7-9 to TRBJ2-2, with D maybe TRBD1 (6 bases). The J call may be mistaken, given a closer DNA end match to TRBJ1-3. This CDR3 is CASTARDTGNTIYF. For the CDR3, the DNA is TGTGCCAGCACTGCCCGGGACACTGGAAACACCATATATTTT.